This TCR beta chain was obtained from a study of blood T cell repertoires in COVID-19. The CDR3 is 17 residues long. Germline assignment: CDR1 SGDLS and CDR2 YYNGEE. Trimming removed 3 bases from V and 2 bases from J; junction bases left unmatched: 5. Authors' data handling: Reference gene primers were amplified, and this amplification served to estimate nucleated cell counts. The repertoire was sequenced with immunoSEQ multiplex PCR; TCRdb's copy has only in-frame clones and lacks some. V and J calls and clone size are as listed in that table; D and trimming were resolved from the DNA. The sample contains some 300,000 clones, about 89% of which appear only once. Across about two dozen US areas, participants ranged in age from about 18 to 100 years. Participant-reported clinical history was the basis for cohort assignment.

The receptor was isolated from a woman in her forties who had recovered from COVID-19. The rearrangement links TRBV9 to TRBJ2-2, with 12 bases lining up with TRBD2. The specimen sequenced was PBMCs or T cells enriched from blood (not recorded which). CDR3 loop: CASSGPSGGVNTGELFF. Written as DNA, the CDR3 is TGTGCCAGCAGCGGCCCTAGCGGGGGGGTTAACACCGGGGAGCTGTTTTTT.